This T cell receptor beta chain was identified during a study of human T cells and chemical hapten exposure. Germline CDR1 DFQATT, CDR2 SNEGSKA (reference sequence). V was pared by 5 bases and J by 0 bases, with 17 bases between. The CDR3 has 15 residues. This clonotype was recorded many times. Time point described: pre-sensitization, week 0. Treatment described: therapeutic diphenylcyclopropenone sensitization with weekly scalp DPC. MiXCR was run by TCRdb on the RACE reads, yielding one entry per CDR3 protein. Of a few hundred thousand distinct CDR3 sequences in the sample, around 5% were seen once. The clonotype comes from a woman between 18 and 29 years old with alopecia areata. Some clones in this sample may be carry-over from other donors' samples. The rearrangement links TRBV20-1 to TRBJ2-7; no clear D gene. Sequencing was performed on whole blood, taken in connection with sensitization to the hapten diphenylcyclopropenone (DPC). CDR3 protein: CSALRPSISSYEQYF. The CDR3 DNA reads TGCAGTGCTCTTCGCCCCAGCATCAGCTCCTACGAGCAGTACTTC.